This TCR beta chain was profiled in a study of shared clonotypes between healthy human individuals. Study conclusions and caveats: Generally, naive subsets came out with larger estimated richness than memory subsets.

Deep-level settings were used for running the assay. In the source study's methods: Filtering differed because ImmunoSEQ produced junction-only sequences that carried no quality scores. Sequencing was performed with immunoSEQ multiplex PCR; in TCRdb, only in-frame clones are kept and a portion is missing. V and J calls and clone size are as listed in that table; D and trimming were resolved from the DNA. The sample yields roughly 700,000 clones, approximately 79% seen once. V lost 3 bases, J lost 10 bases, and 11 bases stayed unmatched. Germline lookup yields CDR1 MGHRA and CDR2 YSYEKL. The CDR3 spans 14 residues. This clone is a singleton in its sample. The antigen is undetermined.

The chain recombines TRBV4-1 with TRBJ1-2; 7 nucleotides line up with TRBD1. The source material was memory CD4+ T cells sorted from blood. Specified subset: CD45RA-negative fraction. This TCR was recovered from a woman aged 30 to 39 in good health. The CDR3 DNA reads TGCGCCAGCAGCCAGCCTCGACAGGGACCCTTCTACACCTTC. Translating gives CASSQPRQGPFYTF.